This TCR beta chain was sequenced in a study of blood T cell repertoires in COVID-19. For the study at large: COVID-19 samples collected from the United States, Italy and Spain covered acute and convalescent phases. PBMCs, B-cell-depleted T cells, or T cells provided the cDNA or gDNA that made up the material.

Participant ages covered roughly 18 to 89 years across 24 US areas. Recovered Cohort 3 donors showed two negative PCRs, clearance, or symptom resolution. Data came from immunoSEQ multiplex PCR; TCRdb stores just in-frame clones and leaves some out. The sample shows around 330,000 clones, about nine tenths of them seen only once. CDR1 is SEHNR and CDR2 is FQNEAQ in the germline V gene (reference sequence). The length of the CDR3 is 15 residues. With 3 bases clipped from V and 2 bases from J, the junction kept 3 bases outside the gene matches. This clonotype was obtained from a man between 60 and 75 years old who had recovered from COVID-19. The specimen sequenced was PBMCs or T cells enriched from blood (not recorded which). V is TRBV7-9 and J is TRBJ2-7; 11 bases align to TRBD2. The CDR3 loop is CASSFLAGGTYEQYF. CDR3 coding DNA: TGTGCCAGCAGCTTCCTAGCGGGAGGTACCTACGAGCAGTACTTC.